The T cell receptor beta chain described here comes from a study of T-cell memory formation after mild COVID-19. Overall study findings and caveats: CD4+ contracting clones were mainly CM and EM; CD8+ ones, EMRA.

This clonotype has more than one count but fewer than ten. The antigen is unknown. This CDR3 has 15 amino acids. Trimming removed 1 base at V and 2 bases at J, with 12 bases between. Germline V gene data show CDR1 as SGHRS and CDR2 as YFSETQ. 5'RACE, which relied on constant-segment primers, yielded TCR alpha and TCR beta cDNA libraries carrying sample barcodes and UMIs. TCRdb re-called the 5' RACE reads with MiXCR, one entry per CDR3 protein. The sample consists of under 200,000 distinct CDR3 sequences, 11% of them appearing once. The sample comprised PBMCs or a T cell subset sorted from them (not recorded which). This TCR was recovered from a man aged 18 to 35 who had mild COVID-19 (a few samples of this study predate the infection). Cell type and time point are not known. The J gene is TRBJ2-5, the V gene TRBV5-1, with TRBD1 as a possible D gene (5 bases). This chain's CDR3 is CASSLIGAQQETQYF. The CDR3 coding sequence is TGCGCCAGCAGCTTGATTGGGGCCCAGCAAGAGACCCAGTACTTC.